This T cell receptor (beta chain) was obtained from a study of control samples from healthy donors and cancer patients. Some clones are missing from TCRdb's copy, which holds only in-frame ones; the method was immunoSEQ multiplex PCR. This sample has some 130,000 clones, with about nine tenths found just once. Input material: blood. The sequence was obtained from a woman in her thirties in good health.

Here the CDR3 reads CATSESGPQPQHF. The CDR3, as DNA: TGTGCCACCAGTGAATCAGGGCCTCAGCCCCAGCATTTT. The V call is TRBV24-1, the J call TRBJ1-5; TRBD1 is a possible D gene (5 bases). Trimming removed 4 bases from V and 6 bases from J, with 9 bases in between. Germline assignment: CDR1 KGHDR and CDR2 SFDVKD. The CDR3 is made up of 13 amino acids.